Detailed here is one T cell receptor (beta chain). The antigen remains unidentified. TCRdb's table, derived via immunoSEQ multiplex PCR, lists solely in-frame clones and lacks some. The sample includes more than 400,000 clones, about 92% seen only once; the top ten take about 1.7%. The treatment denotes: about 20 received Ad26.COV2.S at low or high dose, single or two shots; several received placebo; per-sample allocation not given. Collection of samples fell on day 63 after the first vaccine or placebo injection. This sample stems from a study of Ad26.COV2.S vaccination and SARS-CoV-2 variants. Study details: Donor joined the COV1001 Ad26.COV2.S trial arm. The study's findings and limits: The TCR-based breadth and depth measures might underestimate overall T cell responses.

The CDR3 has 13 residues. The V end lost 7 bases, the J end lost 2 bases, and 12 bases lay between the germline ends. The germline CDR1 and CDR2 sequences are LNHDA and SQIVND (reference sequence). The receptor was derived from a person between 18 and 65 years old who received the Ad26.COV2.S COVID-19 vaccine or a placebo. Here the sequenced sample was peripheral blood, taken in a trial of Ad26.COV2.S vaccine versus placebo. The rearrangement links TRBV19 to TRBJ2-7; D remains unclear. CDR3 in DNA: TGTGCCAGTAACGGTGCAGTGACCTACGAGCAGTACTTC. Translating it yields CASNGAVTYEQYF.